This TCR beta chain was documented in a study of blood T cell repertoires in COVID-19. Study overall: Researchers got acute and convalescent COVID-19 samples from the United States, Italy and Spain.

Trimming cost V 5 bases and J 8 bases; bases outside gene matches: 12. Germline CDR1 and CDR2: MDHEN and SYDVKM. The length of the CDR3 is 16 residues. Generated by immunoSEQ multiplex PCR, the TCRdb table keeps only in-frame clones and is missing some. This table holds a few hundred thousand clones, less than 90% found once. This chain links TRBV28 with TRBJ1-2, with 12 nucleotides matching TRBD1. This clonotype originated in a woman aged 25 to 45 who had recovered from COVID-19. Specimen: PBMCs or T cells enriched from blood (not recorded which). The CDR3 loop reads CASSLPPGTGGRGYTF. In nucleotides, the CDR3 is TGTGCCAGCAGTCTCCCTCCCGGGACAGGGGGCAGAGGCTACACCTTC.